This T cell receptor (beta chain) was recovered during a study of blood T cell repertoires in COVID-19. Study context: Collection of acute and convalescent COVID-19 samples took place in the United States, Italy and Spain. Sample material is recorded as cDNA or gDNA derived from T cells, B-cell-depleted T cells, or PBMCs.

Germline V gene data show CDR1 as SQVTM and CDR2 as ANQGSEA. Trimming cost V 6 bases and J 3 bases; bases outside gene matches: 11. The CDR3 is 16 amino acids. The authors' processing: Nucleated cell number was recorded as an estimate derived from reference gene primer amplification. Clones were read by immunoSEQ multiplex PCR, and TCRdb kept only the in-frame ones, dropping some. Clone size and the V and J calls come from that table; the DNA yielded D and trimming. The sample records approximately 100,000 clones, roughly nine tenths being singletons. The source is a human donor in a cohort sampled during active COVID-19. Sample: peripheral blood. This rearrangement joins TRBV29-1 to TRBJ2-1; 10 bases align to TRBD1. The CDR3 loop is CSVGRQGAGYYNEQFF. CDR3 sequence (DNA): TGCAGCGTGGGTAGACAGGGGGCGGGGTACTACAATGAGCAGTTCTTC.